This T cell receptor (beta chain) was identified in a study of OX40 agonist ivuxolimab in advanced cancers. At the level of the study: The eligibility criteria allowed prior anti-PD-1, anti-PD-L1 or anti-CTLA-4 therapy, and 40% had some.

CDR1 MNHNS and CDR2 SASEGT come from the germline V gene. CDR3 length: 18 amino acids. Clones were sequenced by immunoSEQ multiplex PCR, and TCRdb holds only the in-frame ones, with some missing. This sample yields about 21,000 clones, of which 75% to 85% are seen a single time; around 20% belongs to the top ten. About this clone: One end of the junction fails to match germline, which may point to a read error.

The sequencing here drew on CD4+ or CD8+ T cells sorted from blood, taken in a trial of the OX40 agonist ivuxolimab. This TCR derives from an adult with an advanced solid tumor such as melanoma, head and neck, liver or kidney cancer. The chain recombines TRBV6-1 with TRBJ2-3; 16 nucleotides align to TRBD2. For the CDR3, the DNA is TGTGCCAGCAGCGAAGATGGGACTAGCGGGAGGGCCATAGATACGCAGTATTTT. Protein: CASSEDGTSGRAIDTQYF.